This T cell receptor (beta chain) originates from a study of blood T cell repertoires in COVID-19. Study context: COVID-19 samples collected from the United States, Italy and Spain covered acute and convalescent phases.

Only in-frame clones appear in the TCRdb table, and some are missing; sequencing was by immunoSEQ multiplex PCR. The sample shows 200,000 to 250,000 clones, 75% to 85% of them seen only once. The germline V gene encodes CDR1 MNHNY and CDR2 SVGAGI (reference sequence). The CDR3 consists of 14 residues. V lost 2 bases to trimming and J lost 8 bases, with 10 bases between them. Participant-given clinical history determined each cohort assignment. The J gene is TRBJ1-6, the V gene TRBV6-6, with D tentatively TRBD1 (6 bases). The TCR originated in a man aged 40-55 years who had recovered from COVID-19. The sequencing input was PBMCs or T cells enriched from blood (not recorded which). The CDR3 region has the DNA TGTGCCAGCAGTTACGAAGACAGGTATTCACCCCTCCACTTT. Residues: CASSYEDRYSPLHF.